This is a list of T cell receptor beta chains from one sample in a study of control samples from healthy donors and cancer patients. Profiling relied on immunoSEQ multiplex PCR, and the TCRdb table lists in-frame clones only, not all of them. This sample yields some 100,000 clones, of which about 90% are seen a single time; about a sixth belongs to the top ten. The sequenced material came from blood. All receptors come from a woman aged 45-65 years in good health. The CDR3 runs from the conserved cysteine through the conserved F or W. Each record gives: J gene, D gene, V gene, clone size, CDR3 DNA, CDR3 protein. A D gene is named only where the DNA matches it firmly. Clone size, where shown, is once, few, many, or a class for clones that have expanded.

TRBJ1-6,-,TRBV12-3/TRBV12-4,once,TGTGCCAGCAGTTATGGAGGTTATTCACCCCTCCACTTT,CASSYGGYSPLHF
TRBJ2-5,-,TRBV6-6,-,TGTGCCAGCAGTTACTCGATGGATCAAGAGACCCAGTACTTC,CASSYSMDQETQYF
TRBJ1-5,-,TRBV18,-,TGTGCCAGCTCACCACCGGCAGGGAACCAGCATTTT,CASSPPAGNQHF
TRBJ2-7,TRBD2,TRBV4-1,-,TGCGCCAGCAGCGTGCTAGCGGGGGCCTACGAGCAGTACTTC,CASSVLAGAYEQYF
TRBJ1-5,-,TRBV7-9,-,TGTGCCAGCAGCTTAGGGGTTCAAGGCAGAGGGCAGCCCCAGCATTTT,CASSLGVQGRGQPQHF
TRBJ1-5,-,TRBV18,few,TGTGCCAGCTCACCCGGACAGTCGGGTCAGCCCCAGCATTTT,CASSPGQSGQPQHF
TRBJ1-2,TRBD1,TRBV29-1,-,TGCAGCGTGGGAAAGGGACAGGACTATGGCTACACCTTC,CSVGKGQDYGYTF
TRBJ1-6,-,TRBV10-3,-,TGTGCCATCAGTGACGGATTTAAGGGATTTAATGATTCACCCCTCCACTTT,CAISDGFKGFNDSPLHF
TRBJ2-3,-,TRBV19,-,TGTGCCAGTAGGAGTCAGGAGATCGCAGATACGCAGTATTTT,CASRSQEIADTQYF
TRBJ1-1,-,TRBV11-2,-,TGTGCCAGCAGCCCATTTTACAGGGCCTGGGACACTGAAGCTTTCTTT,CASSPFYRAWDTEAFF
TRBJ1-3,-,TRBV12-5,-,TGTGCTAGTGGCCTAGCCTCCGTGCAGACTAGAAACACCATATATTTT,CASGLASVQTRNTIYF
TRBJ1-1,-,TRBV19,-,TGTGCCGCCGGACAGACAATGAACACTGAAGCTTTCTTT,CAAGQTMNTEAFF
TRBJ1-1,TRBD1,TRBV6-5,-,TGTGCCAGCAAGAAAGACAGGGGGCACACTGAAGCTTTCTTT,CASKKDRGHTEAFF
TRBJ1-1,-,TRBV7-9,-,TGTGCCACCCGAGGGCCGGCCACTCCTAACACTGAAGCTTTCTTT,CATRGPATPNTEAFF
TRBJ1-5,TRBD1,TRBV7-8,-,TGTGCCAGCAGCTTAGTGCAGGGGGCTGGTCAGCCCCAGCATTTT,CASSLVQGAGQPQHF
TRBJ1-5,-,TRBV21-1,-,TGTGCCAGCAGCCAGGGGGTAATTGGGCATCAGCCCCAGCATTTT,CASSQGVIGHQPQHF
TRBJ2-1,-,TRBV10-2,-,TGCGCCAGCGGGGGGGCTTTCGGTGAGCAGTTCTTC,CASGGAFGEQFF
TRBJ1-6,-,TRBV6-5,-,TGTGCCAGCAGTTACTCAAGACAGCACTATAATTCACCCCTCCACTTT,CASSYSRQHYNSPLHF
TRBJ2-7,TRBD2,TRBV10-3,-,TGTGCCATCAGTGATCCCGGGACTACCTCCTACGAGCAGTACTTC,CAISDPGTTSYEQYF
TRBJ1-5,TRBD1,TRBV6-5,once,TGTGCCAGCGGGACAGGTTCCGCAAGCAATCAGCCCCAGCATTTT,CASGTGSASNQPQHF
TRBJ2-2,TRBD1,TRBV15,-,TGTGCCACCAGCATCAGGTCAGGGGGCACCGGGGAGCTGTTTTTT,CATSIRSGGTGELFF
TRBJ1-2,-,TRBV24-1,once,TGTGCCACCAGTGATACCCGGACGGGGGGCTATGGCTACACCTTC,CATSDTRTGGYGYTF
TRBJ2-1,TRBD2,TRBV11-2,-,TGTGCCAGCAGCTTAGTTGCGCGGGGGGGAACCTACAATGAGCAGTTCTTC,CASSLVARGGTYNEQFF
TRBJ2-2,-,TRBV4-3,-,TGCGCCAGCAGCCAAGCTGCAGGGAAGTACGGGGAGCTGTTTTTT,CASSQAAGKYGELFF
TRBJ2-1,TRBD2,TRBV7-3,-,TGTGCCAGCAGCCGCGGGACTAGCGGATACAATGAGCAGTTCTTC,CASSRGTSGYNEQFF
TRBJ2-1,-,TRBV18,-,TGTGCCAGCTCACCACCGCAGACTAGAATCAATGAGCAGTTCTTC,CASSPPQTRINEQFF
TRBJ2-1,-,TRBV10-1,-,TGCGCCAGCACCCCCGGGGGGCCCTCCGGCAATGAGCAGTTCTTC,CASTPGGPSGNEQFF
TRBJ1-3,-,TRBV19,few,TGTGCCAGTACCGGGCGATTTCGCTCTGGAAACACCATATATTTT,CASTGRFRSGNTIYF
TRBJ1-6,TRBD1,TRBV7-2,-,TGTGCCAGCAGCTTGACTCCGGGACAGGGGGGCCCCCTCCACTTT,CASSLTPGQGGPLHF
TRBJ2-2,-,TRBV7-3,-,TGTGCCAGCAGCTTTATGGCGGGCACCGGGGAGCTGTTTTTT,CASSFMAGTGELFF
TRBJ1-1,-,TRBV7-2,-,TGTGCCAGCAGCCCCCTCATTGAAGCTTTCTTT,CASSPLIEAFF
TRBJ2-5,TRBD2,TRBV4-1,few,TGCGCCAGCAGCCAGTCCGGGACTAGCGGGAGAATCCTAGAGACCCAGTACTTC,CASSQSGTSGRILETQYF
TRBJ1-2,TRBD1,TRBV27,-,TGTGCCAGCAGTTTATTGACAGGGAAAGATAACTATGGCTACACCTTC,CASSLLTGKDNYGYTF